The 14 T cell receptor beta chains below come from one sample, sequenced in a study of cytomegalovirus exposure and HLA in healthy donors. The PCR ran on 60 Vbeta and 13 Jbeta primers. TCRdb keeps only in-frame clones here, not all; method: immunoSEQ multiplex PCR. Among over 150,000 clones listed, under 85% were seen once. Sequenced sample: PBMCs. The receptors were gathered from a middle-aged man in good health and CMV-seronegative.

Written as DNA, the CDR3 is TGTGCCAGTAGAGACAGAGGCTTCTCTGGAAACACCATATATTTT. It codes for CASRDRGFSGNTIYF. The chain carries TRBV19 and TRBJ1-3; D is perhaps TRBD1 (5 bases). Trimming stripped 6 bases from V and 0 bases from J, with 12 bases between. CDR1 LNHDA and CDR2 SQIVND come from the germline V gene (reference sequence). The CDR3 loop spans 15 amino acids.

The rearrangement joins TRBV2 to TRBJ2-3, with D unclear. CDR3 length: 13 residues. V lost 4 bases and J 6 bases, leaving 11 bases between the germline ends. From germline, CDR1 is SNHLY and CDR2 FYNNEI. The CDR3 bases are TGTGCCAGCAGTGCCGTACAAACGGATACGCAGTATTTT. It codes for CASSAVQTDTQYF.

The rearrangement uses TRBV18 and TRBJ1-1; D possibly corresponds to TRBD1 (5 bases). CDR3 length: 17 amino acids. V lost 4 bases, J lost 0 bases, and 18 bases lay in between. Germline loops: CDR1 KGHSH, CDR2 LQKENI. The CDR3 bases are TGTGCCAGCTCACTTTTCTCGACAGAAGCCATGAACACTGAAGCTTTCTTT. It specifies CASSLFSTEAMNTEAFF.

V gene TRBV5-1 combines with J gene TRBJ2-3, with a weak D call TRBD1 (6 bases). Germline-derived CDR1 and CDR2 are SGHRS and YFSETQ. This CDR3 has 15 amino acids. V lost 0 bases to trimming and J lost 1 base, with 9 bases between them. The CDR3: CASSLVAGGTDTQYF. CDR3 sequence (DNA): TGCGCCAGCAGCTTGGTAGCAGGGGGCACAGATACGCAGTATTTT. Complete variable domain (other parts from reference TRBV5-1 and TRBJ2-3): KAGVTQTPRYLIKTRGQQVTLSCSPISGHRSVSWYQQTPGQGLQFLFEYFSETQRNKGNFPGRFSGRQFSNSRSEMNVSTLELGDSALYLCASSLVAGGTDTQYFGPGTRLTVL.

The J gene is TRBJ2-3, the V gene TRBV15; D might be TRBD1 (5 bases). V lost 0 bases to trimming and J lost 5 bases, with 9 bases between them. This CDR3 contains 14 residues. Germline loops: CDR1 LNHNV, CDR2 YYDKDF (reference sequence). Here the CDR3 DNA reads TGTGCCACCAGCAGAGATTCAGGGTTAGATACGCAGTATTTT. Its translation is CATSRDSGLDTQYF. The whole variable domain, remainder taken from reference TRBV15 and TRBJ2-3, is DAMVIQNPRYQVTQFGKPVTLSCSQTLNHNVMYWYQQKSSQAPKLLFHYYDKDFNNEADTPDNFQSRRPNTSFCFLDIRSPGLGDTAMYLCATSRDSGLDTQYFGPGTRLTVL.

There are a few counts of this clone. The same CDR3 arises from other DNA sequences in this sample as well. V and J are TRBV27 and TRBJ1-2; 7 bases line up with TRBD1. Germline assignment: CDR1 MNHEY and CDR2 SMNVEV (reference sequence). V shed 5 bases, J shed 4 bases, and the junction held 4 bases outside the gene matches. CDR3 length: 13 amino acids. The CDR3 bases are TGTGCCAGCAGTCCGAGACAGGGCTATGGCTACACCTTC. Encoded protein: CASSPRQGYGYTF.

V is TRBV7-2 and J is TRBJ2-5; 9 positions match TRBD1. Germline trimming cut 8 bases from V and 3 bases from J; bases unmatched to any gene: 4. Germline V gene sequence: CDR1 SGHTA, CDR2 FQGNSA. This CDR3 is built from 13 residues. CDR3 loop: CASGGQGKETQYF. CDR3 in DNA: TGTGCCAGCGGGGGACAGGGAAAAGAGACCCAGTACTTC.

The CDR3, as DNA: TGTGCCAGCATCACTCGTGGAGGGGTGAGGGAAAAACTGTTTTTT. Translation: CASITRGGVREKLFF. The chain uses TRBV28 and TRBJ1-4; a possible D gene is TRBD1 (5 bases). Germline V gives CDR1 MDHEN, CDR2 SYDVKM. Trimming shortened V by 7 bases and J by 8 bases, and 20 bases separated the two germline ends. This CDR3 has 15 residues. The variable domain in full, with the rest retrieved from reference TRBV28 and TRBJ1-4, is DVKVTQSSRYLVKRTGEKVFLECVQDMDHENMFWYRQDPGLGLRLIYFSYDVKMKEKGDIPEGYSVSREKKERFSLILESASTNQTSMYLCASITRGGVREKLFFGSGTQLSVL.

The chain carries TRBV27 and TRBJ2-5; 11 nucleotides align to TRBD2. There are 15 residues in the CDR3. With 2 bases clipped from V and 1 base from J, the junction kept 0 bases outside the gene matches. Germline V gene data show CDR1 as MNHEY and CDR2 as SMNVEV (reference sequence). CDR3 residues: CASSLGTSGQETQYF. For the CDR3, the DNA is TGTGCCAGCAGTTTAGGGACTAGCGGCCAAGAGACCCAGTACTTC.

The chain joins TRBV4-3 to TRBJ2-1; D remains unclear. V lost 1 base and J lost 4, with 5 bases in between. Per germline, CDR1 LGHNA and CDR2 YSLEER. The CDR3 extends over 13 amino acids. The CDR3 reads CASSQGAYNEQFF. The CDR3, as DNA: TGCGCCAGCAGCCAAGGGGCGTACAATGAGCAGTTCTTC.

The chain joins TRBV5-4 to TRBJ2-2; TRBD2 might be the D (6 bases). The CDR3 extends over 15 amino acids. V lost 2 bases, J lost 6 bases, and 14 bases lay in between. Germline V gene data show CDR1 as SGHNT and CDR2 as YYREEE (reference sequence). CDR3 DNA sequence: TGTGCCAGCAGCTTATTCGCCCGGGAGTCCGGGGAGCTGTTTTTT. Encoded protein: CASSLFARESGELFF.

The chain recombines TRBV7-2 with TRBJ2-7; TRBD1 aligns across 8 bases. The ends lost 2 bases at V and 3 bases at J; junction bases unmatched: 6. Germline V CDR1 and CDR2: SGHTA, FQGNSA. The CDR3 runs 15 residues. DNA of the CDR3: TGTGCCAGCAGCTTAAGGGACAGGACGGTCTACGAGCAGTACTTC. This codes for CASSLRDRTVYEQYF.

This clone was seen a single time. The V and J genes are TRBV6-5 and TRBJ1-3; the D gene is possibly TRBD1 (6 bases). The CDR3 loop spans 16 amino acids. V dropped 2 bases and J dropped 1 base, with 12 bases sitting between them. Germline assignment: CDR1 MNHEY and CDR2 SVGAGI. The CDR3 sequence is CASSYGGAGSGNTIYF. DNA for the CDR3: TGTGCCAGCAGTTACGGGGGGGCCGGGTCTGGAAACACCATATATTTT.

The rearrangement uses TRBV5-4 and TRBJ2-4; 11 nucleotides agree with TRBD2. The germline gives CDR1 SGHNT, CDR2 YYREEE (reference sequence). Trimming took 2 bases from V and 0 from J; bases not matched to a gene: 7. This CDR3 region has 18 residues. CDR3 residues: CASSFGLAGGRAKNIQYF. The CDR3 region has the DNA TGTGCCAGCAGCTTCGGGCTAGCGGGGGGTAGAGCCAAAAACATTCAGTACTTC.